The source of this TCR beta chain is a study of PD-1 blockade in classical Hodgkin lymphoma (dated by TCRdb to 2020 to 2021). Looking at the study overall: Nivolumab dosing was 3 mg/kg intravenously every 2 weeks, continuing until either disease progression or unacceptable toxicity. A peripheral blood immune signature of response to PD-1 blockade in classical Hodgkin lymphoma was defined using TCR beta sequencing and CyTOF.

A word on this clone: This clone's antigen is unknown. There are no base qualities to consult, and no much larger clone falls within one base.

What the time point label conveys for this sample: cycle 1 day 1 (C1D1), immediately before nivolumab initiation. All trial patients had relapsed after autologous stem cell transplantation, with cohorts A, B and C differing in prior brentuximab vedotin exposure. The trial cohort was composed of about 54 patients with relapsed/refractory classical Hodgkin lymphoma, for whom complete response, partial response or progressive disease was recorded as best overall response. Single-agent nivolumab was administered to trial patients in the multi-cohort phase II CheckMate 205 trial. An independent review committee assessed best overall response by applying the 2007 International Working Group response criteria. Trial PBMCs were collected immediately before nivolumab initiation (C1D1) and during therapy at cycle 2 day 1 and cycle 4 day 1. After peripheral blood was drawn into 8 mL Vacutainer Cell Preparation Tubes, PBMCs were isolated by centrifugation and then cryopreserved.

The junction carries 6 bases between V and J, which are trimmed by 1 base and 2 bases respectively. Sequences MGHRA (CDR1) and YSYEKL (CDR2) are obtained from the germline V gene. Including cysteine and phenylalanine, the CDR3 has 14 amino acids. The CDR3 DNA has 42 bases and is translated from base 1. The paper as a whole reports these results and caveats: Diversity was lower in patients who began nivolumab less than 1 year after ASCT, so these patients were left out of later analyses to avoid confounding by immune reconstitution. By C4D1, a significant rise was seen in CD4+ TCR diversity but not in CD8+ TCR diversity (p=0.0027 vs p=0.16), and the rise was most apparent among complete responders (p=0.02). Trial patients achieving complete response had baseline diversity similar to newly diagnosed patients, whereas partial responders and progressors had significantly lower diversity. The study was restricted to a single clinical trial cohort, and the causes of repertoire differences, possibly disease activity or prior therapy, were left undefined. Newly diagnosed patients were reported to have lower baseline TCR diversity than healthy donors, and relapsed/refractory patients were reported to have lower baseline TCR diversity still.

Genomic DNA was extracted with the Qiagen DNeasy kit from unsorted PBMCs and from negatively selected CD4+ and CD8+ fractions. Amplification of TCR beta CDR3 regions was done by immunoSEQ multiplex PCR with primers that anneal to V and J segments. A synthetic immune receptor repertoire was used to minimize amplification bias, and any residual bias was removed computationally once sequencing was done. Per the authors' processing: Custom Python scripts were used to quantify repertoire diversity as the Shannon entropy index. Unsorted, CD4+ and CD8+ repertoires were analyzed separately, except in combined analyses where CD4+ and CD8+ sequences were merged in silico. A clone was considered expanded if an increase in frequency of at least 2-fold after treatment relative to C1D1 was found, and a pseudocount of 0.5 was applied to clones undetected at baseline. Clones with 0 or 1 copy at C1D1 were defined as singleton clones, while clones with 2 or more copies were defined as non-singleton clones. Clones expanded in unsorted samples were assigned a CD4+, CD8+ or unknown annotation through matching of protein sequences in sorted samples from the same patient. Wilcoxon tests were applied to paired samples to test diversity changes from C1D1 to C4D1. TCRdb re-hosts the immuneACCESS table, in-frame sequences only. Its copies lack some clones; in the studies checked, an unresolved V gene accounts for under half of them, and the cause for the rest is not known. The V and J calls and clone size were taken over from that table, and D and trimming were inferred from the DNA. This sample comprises 65,000 to 95,000 clones, 89% of them detected only once. The ten largest clones take up roughly a fifth of the sample.

The material sequenced was peripheral blood mononuclear cells (PBMCs), taken at baseline. This clonotype originated in a human donor with classical Hodgkin lymphoma. This sequence uses TRBV4-1 and TRBJ1-3; the D gene cannot be resolved reliably. The DNA sequence reads TGCGCCAGCAGCCAAGTTCGGACTGGAAACACCATATATTTT. Its translation reads: CASSQVRTGNTIYF.